These 2 T cell receptor beta chains were all obtained from the same sample, sequenced in a study of blood T cell repertoires in COVID-19. Clones were read by immunoSEQ multiplex PCR, and TCRdb kept only the in-frame ones, dropping some. The data show roughly 82,000 clones, with 80% to 90% seen just once and over 15% held by the top ten. The specimen sequenced was peripheral blood. Receptors were obtained from a woman aged 60-75 years with acute or convalescent COVID-19.

The rearrangement uses TRBV6-5 and TRBJ2-2; TRBD2 might be the D (7 bases). The CDR3 loop spans 15 amino acids. Germline CDR1 is MNHEY and CDR2 is SVGAGI. V was clipped by 6 bases and J by 3 bases, with 14 bases between them. The DNA of the CDR3 is TGTGCCAGCAGCCCGGGGGGCAGCCACACCGGGGAGCTGTTTTTT. Its translation is CASSPGGSHTGELFF.

The chain combines TRBV9 with TRBJ2-3, with 7 bases that match TRBD1. The CDR3 extends over 16 amino acids. The V gene's germline CDR1 is SGDLS and CDR2 YYNGEE. V trimming: 0 bases; J trimming: 0 bases; junction bases outside the gene matches: 4. In nucleotides, the CDR3 is TGTGCCAGCAGCGTAGAACAGGGGTGGAGCACAGATACGCAGTATTTT. Amino acids: CASSVEQGWSTDTQYF. The variable domain in full, completed from reference TRBV9 and TRBJ2-3, reads DSGVTQTPKHLITATGQRVTLRCSPRSGDLSVYWYQQSLDQGLQFLIQYYNGEERAKGNILERFSAQQFPDLHSELNLSSLELGDSALYFCASSVEQGWSTDTQYFGPGTRLTVL.